This entry features one T cell receptor (beta chain) sequence. Other DNA sequences in the same sample also yield this CDR3. The sample is drawn from a study of shared clonotypes between healthy human individuals. The CDR3 loop spans 13 amino acids. Germline lookup yields CDR1 SGHKS and CDR2 YYEKEE (reference sequence). V lost 0 bases and J lost 5, with 9 bases in between. Here immunoSEQ multiplex PCR was the method, and the copy in TCRdb shows in-frame clones only, minus some. The sample has about 510,000 clones, about three quarters seen once. This chain joins TRBV5-5 and TRBJ2-7; D call uncertain. The source is a woman aged 40 to 50 in good health. Some clones in this sample may be carry-over from other donors' samples. The sequencing input was PBMCs. The CDR3 protein is CASSLAGLDEQYF. CDR3 sequence (DNA): TGTGCCAGCAGCTTGGCGGGCCTGGACGAGCAGTACTTC.